A selection of T cell receptor beta chains follows, all from one sample in a study of CD8 T cells in Susac syndrome. MiXCR was run by TCRdb on the immunoSEQ multiplex PCR reads, yielding one entry per CDR3 protein. The sample lists 150,000 to 180,000 distinct CDR3 sequences; 90% to 95% were seen once. Sequenced input: CD8+ T cells from PBMCs. The receptors shown here come from a human donor with multiple sclerosis. Both conserved end residues are part of each CDR3. The order of the fields is J gene, D gene, clone size, V gene, CDR3 DNA, CDR3 protein. The D gene is left open where the match is weak. Clone size is given for some rows only: seen once, a few or many times, or a class if the clone is expanded.

J gene: TRBJ2-7
D gene: NA
clone size: NA
V gene: TRBV7-9
CDR3 DNA: TGTGCCAGCAGCTTGGGGGGTCCATTCGGGAGTCTCTCCTACGAGCAGTACTTC
CDR3 protein: CASSLGGPFGSLSYEQYF

J gene: TRBJ1-6
D gene: TRBD1
clone size: NA
V gene: TRBV20-1
CDR3 DNA: TGCAGTGCTAGAGTCCGGGGGACAGGGGTTTCTTCACCCCTCCACTTT
CDR3 protein: CSARVRGTGVSSPLHF

J gene: TRBJ1-2
D gene: NA
clone size: NA
V gene: TRBV12-3/TRBV12-4
CDR3 DNA: TGTGCCAGCAGTTCAGGGGAAGATAACTATGGCTACACCTTC
CDR3 protein: CASSSGEDNYGYTF

J gene: TRBJ2-3
D gene: TRBD1
clone size: NA
V gene: TRBV29-1
CDR3 DNA: TGCAGCGTCCCTGAACAGGGGGCTACACGGACAGATACGCAGTATTTT
CDR3 protein: CSVPEQGATRTDTQYF

J gene: TRBJ2-7
D gene: NA
clone size: NA
V gene: TRBV9
CDR3 DNA: TGTGCCAGCAGCGTCCAAGGGGCCTCCTACGAGCAGTACTTC
CDR3 protein: CASSVQGASYEQYF

J gene: TRBJ1-6
D gene: NA
clone size: NA
V gene: TRBV27
CDR3 DNA: TGTGCCAGCAGTTTGCCGCTCTATAATTCACCCCTCCACTTT
CDR3 protein: CASSLPLYNSPLHF

J gene: TRBJ2-1
D gene: NA
clone size: NA
V gene: TRBV6-1
CDR3 DNA: TGTGCCAGCAGTGAAGAGGCAGATTACAATGAGCAGTTCTTC
CDR3 protein: CASSEEADYNEQFF

J gene: TRBJ2-7
D gene: NA
clone size: NA
V gene: TRBV3-1
CDR3 DNA: TGTGCCAGCAGCCAAGATCCGAGGGGGATCGGCGAGCAGTACTTC
CDR3 protein: CASSQDPRGIGEQYF

J gene: TRBJ2-3
D gene: NA
clone size: NA
V gene: TRBV13
CDR3 DNA: TGTGCCAGCAGCCCCGGTGGGGACGATACGCAGTATTTT
CDR3 protein: CASSPGGDDTQYF

J gene: TRBJ2-7
D gene: NA
clone size: NA
V gene: TRBV9
CDR3 DNA: TGTGCCAGCAGCGCCGACGGCTACTACGAGCAGTACTTC
CDR3 protein: CASSADGYYEQYF

J gene: TRBJ2-3
D gene: NA
clone size: NA
V gene: TRBV29-1
CDR3 DNA: TGCAGCGTTGAAGATTTCTATACAGACACAGATACGCAGTATTTT
CDR3 protein: CSVEDFYTDTDTQYF

J gene: TRBJ2-7
D gene: TRBD1
clone size: NA
V gene: TRBV2
CDR3 DNA: TGTGCCAGCAGTGGGAACGGACAGGTTTCCTACGAGCAGTACTTC
CDR3 protein: CASSGNGQVSYEQYF

J gene: TRBJ1-2
D gene: TRBD1
clone size: NA
V gene: TRBV7-9
CDR3 DNA: TGTGCCAGCAGCTTCGGGGCGGGACAGGGAAATGGCTACACCTTC
CDR3 protein: CASSFGAGQGNGYTF

J gene: TRBJ1-4
D gene: TRBD1
clone size: NA
V gene: TRBV4-3
CDR3 DNA: TGCGCCAGCAGCCAAGAAGCCGGGACAGGGGGGGAAAAACTGTTTTTT
CDR3 protein: CASSQEAGTGGEKLFF

J gene: TRBJ1-1
D gene: NA
clone size: once
V gene: TRBV5-1
CDR3 DNA: TGCGCCAGCAGCTTGTACATCTCATCGGACACTGAAGCTTTCTTT
CDR3 protein: CASSLYISSDTEAFF

J gene: TRBJ2-1
D gene: TRBD2
clone size: NA
V gene: TRBV13
CDR3 DNA: TGTGCCAGCAGCTTCGGGGGGGCCACGAATGAGCAGTTCTTC
CDR3 protein: CASSFGGATNEQFF

J gene: TRBJ2-1
D gene: TRBD2
clone size: NA
V gene: TRBV6-5
CDR3 DNA: TGTGCCAGCAGTTTGACTAGCGGGGGGCTTTACAATGAGCAGTTCTTC
CDR3 protein: CASSLTSGGLYNEQFF

J gene: TRBJ1-5
D gene: NA
clone size: NA
V gene: TRBV6-6
CDR3 DNA: TGTGCCAGCACCCTAGCGGTCCATAACCAGCCCCAGCATTTT
CDR3 protein: CASTLAVHNQPQHF

J gene: TRBJ2-1
D gene: NA
clone size: NA
V gene: TRBV20-1
CDR3 DNA: TGCAGTGCTATGACTAGGGCGATCGACTATTGGCAGTTCTTC
CDR3 protein: CSAMTRAIDYWQFF

J gene: TRBJ2-7
D gene: NA
clone size: NA
V gene: TRBV28
CDR3 DNA: TGTGCCAGCACGTACGGGAGACGGTACGAGCAGTACTTC
CDR3 protein: CASTYGRRYEQYF

J gene: TRBJ2-3
D gene: TRBD2
clone size: NA
V gene: TRBV6-2/TRBV6-3
CDR3 DNA: TGTGCCAGCAGTTCCCCCGAGCGGGGAACGAAAGATACGCAGTATTTT
CDR3 protein: CASSSPERGTKDTQYF

J gene: TRBJ2-1
D gene: NA
clone size: NA
V gene: TRBV12-3/TRBV12-4
CDR3 DNA: TGTGCCAGCGCAACGGGACCCACTTTGGCGAATGAGCAGTTCTTC
CDR3 protein: CASATGPTLANEQFF

J gene: TRBJ1-6
D gene: NA
clone size: NA
V gene: TRBV27
CDR3 DNA: TGTGCCAGCAGTCCACAAGACCCGGGGGCCCTCTATAATTCACCCCTCCACTTT
CDR3 protein: CASSPQDPGALYNSPLHF

J gene: TRBJ2-7
D gene: TRBD2
clone size: NA
V gene: TRBV3-1
CDR3 DNA: TGTGCCAGCAGCCACGGGAGGAGACCCTCCTACGAGCAGTACTTC
CDR3 protein: CASSHGRRPSYEQYF

J gene: TRBJ1-2
D gene: TRBD1
clone size: NA
V gene: TRBV5-4
CDR3 DNA: TGTGCCAGCAGCTTACAACAGGGGGCTTGGTATGGCTACACCTTC
CDR3 protein: CASSLQQGAWYGYTF

J gene: TRBJ2-2
D gene: NA
clone size: NA
V gene: TRBV29-1
CDR3 DNA: TGCAGCGTTGATGCGGAGGGGAACACCGGGGAGCTGTTTTTT
CDR3 protein: CSVDAEGNTGELFF

J gene: TRBJ1-2
D gene: NA
clone size: NA
V gene: TRBV5-6
CDR3 DNA: TGTGCCAGCAGCTTAGTTCGTAAACTAGCTAACTATGGCTACACCTTC
CDR3 protein: CASSLVRKLANYGYTF

J gene: TRBJ1-2
D gene: NA
clone size: NA
V gene: TRBV7-9
CDR3 DNA: TGTGCCAGCAGGGCAAAAGCGGGTACTGGCTACACCTTC
CDR3 protein: CASRAKAGTGYTF

J gene: TRBJ2-3
D gene: NA
clone size: NA
V gene: TRBV27
CDR3 DNA: TGTGCCAGCAGTGCAGGGATAAATACGCAGTATTTT
CDR3 protein: CASSAGINTQYF

J gene: TRBJ2-3
D gene: TRBD2
clone size: once
V gene: TRBV12-5
CDR3 DNA: TGTGCTAGTGGTAGCGGGAGACTAGCAATGGATACGCAGTATTTT
CDR3 protein: CASGSGRLAMDTQYF

J gene: TRBJ2-1
D gene: TRBD2
clone size: NA
V gene: TRBV2
CDR3 DNA: TGTGCCAGCAGTGAATTGGGAGCGGGGGGGAGGAATGAGCAGTTCTTC
CDR3 protein: CASSELGAGGRNEQFF

J gene: TRBJ2-1
D gene: TRBD1
clone size: NA
V gene: TRBV29-1
CDR3 DNA: TGCAGCGCAACACCAGGGACAGGGGACCACTACAATGAGCAGTTCTTC
CDR3 protein: CSATPGTGDHYNEQFF

J gene: TRBJ2-5
D gene: NA
clone size: NA
V gene: TRBV29-1
CDR3 DNA: TGCAGCGTTGCCCGGGGGGCCGGAGAGACCCAGTACTTC
CDR3 protein: CSVARGAGETQYF

J gene: TRBJ2-2
D gene: NA
clone size: NA
V gene: TRBV12-3/TRBV12-4
CDR3 DNA: TGTGCCGAAGTCACGAACACCGGGGAGCTGTTTTTT
CDR3 protein: CAEVTNTGELFF

J gene: TRBJ2-1
D gene: NA
clone size: NA
V gene: TRBV25-1
CDR3 DNA: TGTGCCAGCACCGACGGGTCCTACAATGAGCAGTTCTTC
CDR3 protein: CASTDGSYNEQFF

J gene: TRBJ2-7
D gene: TRBD1
clone size: once
V gene: TRBV9
CDR3 DNA: TGTGCCAGCAGCCCTCCAAGTGGACAGGGGGCCTACGAGCAGTACTTC
CDR3 protein: CASSPPSGQGAYEQYF

J gene: TRBJ2-7
D gene: TRBD1
clone size: NA
V gene: TRBV27
CDR3 DNA: TGTGCCAGCGTCAGTCTTCGGGACAGCACCTACGAGCAGTACTTC
CDR3 protein: CASVSLRDSTYEQYF

J gene: TRBJ2-7
D gene: NA
clone size: NA
V gene: TRBV25-1
CDR3 DNA: TGTGCCAGCAGTGAGGGCACGGGACCCATCTACGAGCAGTACTTC
CDR3 protein: CASSEGTGPIYEQYF

J gene: TRBJ1-1
D gene: NA
clone size: NA
V gene: TRBV9
CDR3 DNA: TGTGCCAGCAGTCGTTTTGAAGCTTTCTTT
CDR3 protein: CASSRFEAFF

J gene: TRBJ2-5
D gene: TRBD2
clone size: once
V gene: TRBV29-1
CDR3 DNA: TGCAGCGCCACGGGGACTACAAGCGTGGAGACCCAGTACTTC
CDR3 protein: CSATGTTSVETQYF

J gene: TRBJ2-3
D gene: TRBD2
clone size: NA
V gene: TRBV7-8
CDR3 DNA: TGTGCCAGCAGCTTAGCGGGACTAGCGGGGCGAAGCACAGATACGCAGTATTTT
CDR3 protein: CASSLAGLAGRSTDTQYF

J gene: TRBJ2-3
D gene: NA
clone size: NA
V gene: TRBV29-1
CDR3 DNA: TGCAGCGTCGGGTCCAGGAAGGGGGTGGGAGATACGCAGTATTTT
CDR3 protein: CSVGSRKGVGDTQYF

J gene: TRBJ2-1
D gene: NA
clone size: NA
V gene: TRBV3-1
CDR3 DNA: TGTGCCAGCAGCCAAGGTGACGTATCCTACAATGAGCAGTTCTTC
CDR3 protein: CASSQGDVSYNEQFF

J gene: TRBJ2-1
D gene: TRBD1
clone size: NA
V gene: TRBV7-9
CDR3 DNA: TGTGCCAGCAGCATATCAGGGGGCCATGAGCAGTTCTTC
CDR3 protein: CASSISGGHEQFF

J gene: TRBJ2-2
D gene: TRBD1
clone size: NA
V gene: TRBV23-1
CDR3 DNA: TGCGCCAGCAGCAGGACAGGGGGCGGTGACACCGGGGAGCTGTTTTTT
CDR3 protein: CASSRTGGGDTGELFF

J gene: TRBJ1-2
D gene: TRBD1
clone size: once
V gene: TRBV29-1
CDR3 DNA: TGCAGCGCGCCAGGGGGGCGCCATGGCTACACCTTC
CDR3 protein: CSAPGGRHGYTF

J gene: TRBJ2-5
D gene: NA
clone size: NA
V gene: TRBV20-1
CDR3 DNA: TGCAGTGCTAGAGAGGGCACCTGGACCCAGTACTTC
CDR3 protein: CSAREGTWTQYF

J gene: TRBJ2-7
D gene: NA
clone size: NA
V gene: TRBV29-1
CDR3 DNA: TGCAGCGTTGATATGGGTTCCGAGCAGTACTTC
CDR3 protein: CSVDMGSEQYF

J gene: TRBJ2-1
D gene: TRBD1
clone size: NA
V gene: TRBV2
CDR3 DNA: TGTGCCAGCAGACAGAGTCCCGGGACAGGGGATGAGCAGTTCTTC
CDR3 protein: CASRQSPGTGDEQFF

J gene: TRBJ2-4
D gene: TRBD1
clone size: once
V gene: TRBV10-3
CDR3 DNA: TGTGCCATCAGTGAGATCCGGGACAGGGCTGCCAAAAACATTCAGTACTTC
CDR3 protein: CAISEIRDRAAKNIQYF

J gene: TRBJ2-1
D gene: NA
clone size: NA
V gene: TRBV2
CDR3 DNA: TGTGCCAGCAGTGGAGATGAGCAGTTCTTC
CDR3 protein: CASSGDEQFF

J gene: TRBJ1-2
D gene: NA
clone size: NA
V gene: TRBV7-9
CDR3 DNA: TGTGCCAGCAGCGCAGCCTCCGGAGGCTACACCTTC
CDR3 protein: CASSAASGGYTF

J gene: TRBJ1-5
D gene: TRBD1
clone size: few
V gene: TRBV20-1
CDR3 DNA: TGCAGTGCCCGGACAGGGGATCAGCCCCAGCATTTT
CDR3 protein: CSARTGDQPQHF

J gene: TRBJ1-2
D gene: NA
clone size: NA
V gene: TRBV5-1
CDR3 DNA: TGCGCCAGCAGCCTGGCTCAGGGGCTCGGCTATGGCTACACCTTC
CDR3 protein: CASSLAQGLGYGYTF

J gene: TRBJ2-6
D gene: NA
clone size: NA
V gene: TRBV24-1
CDR3 DNA: TGTGCCACCAGTGGCCGGACAGCTACAGACCTCTCTGGGGCCAACGTCCTGACTTTC
CDR3 protein: CATSGRTATDLSGANVLTF

J gene: TRBJ2-3
D gene: TRBD1
clone size: NA
V gene: TRBV27
CDR3 DNA: TGTGCCAGCAGCCCAGGGACAGTCACTCGGGATACGCAGTATTTT
CDR3 protein: CASSPGTVTRDTQYF

J gene: TRBJ2-2
D gene: NA
clone size: once
V gene: TRBV9
CDR3 DNA: TGTGCCAGCAGCGTAGTGCCCCAACAGCCCAACACCGGGGAGCTGTTTTTT
CDR3 protein: CASSVVPQQPNTGELFF